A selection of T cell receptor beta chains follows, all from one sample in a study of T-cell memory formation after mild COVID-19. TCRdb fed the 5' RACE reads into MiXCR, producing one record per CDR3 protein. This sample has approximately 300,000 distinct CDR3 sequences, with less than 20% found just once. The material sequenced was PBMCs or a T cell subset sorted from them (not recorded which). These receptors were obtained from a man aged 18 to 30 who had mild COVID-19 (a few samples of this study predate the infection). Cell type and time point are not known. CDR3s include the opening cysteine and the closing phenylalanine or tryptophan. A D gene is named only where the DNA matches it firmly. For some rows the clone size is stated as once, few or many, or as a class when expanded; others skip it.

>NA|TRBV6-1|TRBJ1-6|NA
TGTGCCAGCAGTGGACCGGCGGGGCGAATAAGATCCTATAATTCACCCCTCCACTTT
CASSGPAGRIRSYNSPLHF
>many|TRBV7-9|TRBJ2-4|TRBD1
TGTGCCAGCAGCCCGTGGACAGGGGGCAGCAAAAACATTCAGTACTTC
CASSPWTGGSKNIQYF
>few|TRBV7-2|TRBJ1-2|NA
TGTGCCAGCAGCCTAGGAGCGGGGACACACTATGGCTACACCTTC
CASSLGAGTHYGYTF
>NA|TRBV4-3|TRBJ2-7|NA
TGCGCCAGCAGCCAGGAGCAGAACTACTACGAGCAGTACTTC
CASSQEQNYYEQYF
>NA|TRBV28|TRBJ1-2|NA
TGTGCCAGCAGTCTACAGCGGAGGTATGGCTACACCTTC
CASSLQRRYGYTF
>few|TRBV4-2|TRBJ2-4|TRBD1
TGTGCCAGCAGCCAAGATGAGCAGGGGGAAAACATTCAGTACTTC
CASSQDEQGENIQYF
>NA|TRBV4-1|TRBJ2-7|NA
TGCGCCAGCAGCCTTTTCAAGGACGGCCTTTACGAGCAGTACTTC
CASSLFKDGLYEQYF
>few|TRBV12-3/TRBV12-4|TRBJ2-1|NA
TGTGCCAGCAGATCAGGGAGGAATGAGCAGTTCTTC
CASRSGRNEQFF
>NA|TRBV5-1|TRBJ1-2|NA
TGCGCCAGCAGCTTGGCCGATGGCTACACCTTC
CASSLADGYTF
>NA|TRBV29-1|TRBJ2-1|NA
TGCAGCGTTGAAATGGACAATGAGCAGTTCTTC
CSVEMDNEQFF
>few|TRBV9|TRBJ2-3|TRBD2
TGTGCCAGCAGCGTTGGGACTAGCGCCACAGATACGCAGTATTTT
CASSVGTSATDTQYF
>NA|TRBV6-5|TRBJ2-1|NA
TGTGCCAGCAGCCCGGAAACGTCCTACAATGAGCAGTTCTTC
CASSPETSYNEQFF
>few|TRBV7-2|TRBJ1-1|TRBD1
TGTGCCAGCAGCTCCCAGGGGGGAATGAACACTGAAGCTTTCTTT
CASSSQGGMNTEAFF
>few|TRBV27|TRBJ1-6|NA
TGTGCCAGCAGAGCGAGCAGTACCCTCTCCTATAATTCACCCCTCCACTTT
CASRASSTLSYNSPLHF
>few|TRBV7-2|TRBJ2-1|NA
TGTGCCAGCAGCCGCGACTCAGGGGAGGAGCAGTTCTTC
CASSRDSGEEQFF
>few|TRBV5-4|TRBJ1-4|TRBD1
TGTGCCAGCAGCGGACAGGGGGCGAGAGAAAAACTGTTTTTT
CASSGQGAREKLFF
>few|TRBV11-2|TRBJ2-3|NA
TGTGCCAGCAGCCTCGGGACCCCAGATACGCAGTATTTT
CASSLGTPDTQYF
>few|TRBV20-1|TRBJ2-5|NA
TGCAGTGCTAGTAGGGCTCGGACCTCCGGGGAGACCCAGTACTTC
CSASRARTSGETQYF
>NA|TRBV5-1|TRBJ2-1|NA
TGCGCCAGCAGCACCGACCAAAGCCCATCTGGAGAGCAGTTCTTC
CASSTDQSPSGEQFF
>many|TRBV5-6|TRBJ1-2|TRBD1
TGTGCCAGCAGCACCGCCGGACAGGGCTACTATGGCTACACCTTC
CASSTAGQGYYGYTF
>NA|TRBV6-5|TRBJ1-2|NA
TGTGCCAGCAGTTACTCACCGGGGCCGGGCTATGGCTACACCTTC
CASSYSPGPGYGYTF
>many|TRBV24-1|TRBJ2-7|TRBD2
TGTGCCACCAGTGACCCTCTAGCGGGGGGGAGCTCCTACGAGCAGTACTTC
CATSDPLAGGSSYEQYF
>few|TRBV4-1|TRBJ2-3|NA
TGCGCCAGCAGCCAAGTAGCCTGGAAAGGGGAAACGCAGTATTTT
CASSQVAWKGETQYF
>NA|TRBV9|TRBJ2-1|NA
TGTGCCAGCAGCGTAGAAGGGACGGGACGGTTCTTC
CASSVEGTGRFF
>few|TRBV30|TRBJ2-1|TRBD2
TGTGCCTGGAGTGTCCCTAGCGGACTGGGGAATGAGCAGTTCTTC
CAWSVPSGLGNEQFF
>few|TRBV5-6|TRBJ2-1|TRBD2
TGTGCCAGCAGCCCCCGCCCTAGCGGGGAATATGAGCAGTTCTTC
CASSPRPSGEYEQFF